A selection of T cell receptor beta chains follows, all from one sample in a study of blood T cells in healthy people across ages. A single record per CDR3 protein comes from TCRdb applying MiXCR to the 5' RACE reads. Among 650,000 to 1,000,000 distinct CDR3 sequences, approximately 35% were seen once, and the ten largest hold 10% to 15%. The material sequenced was blood. These receptors were taken from a young man in good health. Each CDR3 is given with its conserved first and last residue. The D gene is left open where the match is weak. For some rows the clone size is stated as once, few or many, or as a class when expanded; others skip it.

CDR3nt: TGCAGTGCTAGATATCAACAGGGGACCGCGAACACCGGGGAGCTGTTTTTT
CDR3aa: CSARYQQGTANTGELFF
d_gene: TRBD1
v_gene: TRBV20-1
abundance: NA
j_gene: TRBJ2-2

CDR3nt: TGTGCCAGCAGTTGGAGGAGCAATCAGCCCCAGCATTTT
CDR3aa: CASSWRSNQPQHF
d_gene: NA
v_gene: TRBV27
abundance: NA
j_gene: TRBJ1-5

CDR3nt: TGTGCCAGCAGTGAACTTGGAGGCACTGAAGCTTTCTTT
CDR3aa: CASSELGGTEAFF
d_gene: NA
v_gene: TRBV25-1
abundance: few
j_gene: TRBJ1-1

CDR3nt: TGTGCCAGCAGCTCCAATCCGCAGCAAGAGACCCAGTACTTC
CDR3aa: CASSSNPQQETQYF
d_gene: NA
v_gene: TRBV3-1
abundance: few
j_gene: TRBJ2-5

CDR3nt: TGTGCCAGCAGTTACGGACTGGGGACGCAGTTCTTC
CDR3aa: CASSYGLGTQFF
d_gene: NA
v_gene: TRBV27
abundance: many
j_gene: TRBJ2-1

CDR3nt: TGCGCCAGCAGGGGACTGGGAAGCACAGATACGCAGTATTTT
CDR3aa: CASRGLGSTDTQYF
d_gene: NA
v_gene: TRBV5-1
abundance: many
j_gene: TRBJ2-3

CDR3nt: TGTGCCAGCAGTTACACACCGGGACAGAAAGAGACCCAGTACTTC
CDR3aa: CASSYTPGQKETQYF
d_gene: TRBD1
v_gene: TRBV6-6
abundance: few
j_gene: TRBJ2-5

CDR3nt: TGTGCCAGCAGTTGGAGTGACAGGGTTGCTGAAGCTTTCTTT
CDR3aa: CASSWSDRVAEAFF
d_gene: TRBD1
v_gene: TRBV12-3/TRBV12-4
abundance: NA
j_gene: TRBJ1-1

CDR3nt: TGTGCCAGCATGGGGGAGATCGGAGAGACCCAGTACTTC
CDR3aa: CASMGEIGETQYF
d_gene: NA
v_gene: TRBV2
abundance: once
j_gene: TRBJ2-5

CDR3nt: TGCAGTGCTAGAAGGAAATGGCTAACTAATGAAAAACTGTTTTTT
CDR3aa: CSARRKWLTNEKLFF
d_gene: NA
v_gene: TRBV20-1
abundance: few
j_gene: TRBJ1-4

CDR3nt: TGTGCCAGCAGTTACTCCGGGGGGGTCGTTGTCGATGAGCAGTTCTTC
CDR3aa: CASSYSGGVVVDEQFF
d_gene: TRBD2
v_gene: TRBV27
abundance: few
j_gene: TRBJ2-1

CDR3nt: TGTGCCAGCAGCTTAGTAGGGACAGCCTCCTACAATGAGCAGTTCTTC
CDR3aa: CASSLVGTASYNEQFF
d_gene: TRBD1
v_gene: TRBV7-9
abundance: NA
j_gene: TRBJ2-1

CDR3nt: TGTGCCAGCAGTTACTCTGGGGACCAGGGGGAGACCCAGTACTTC
CDR3aa: CASSYSGDQGETQYF
d_gene: NA
v_gene: TRBV6-2/TRBV6-3
abundance: few
j_gene: TRBJ2-5

CDR3nt: TGCGCCAGCAGCCAATGGGCTGGGGGCTCTAATGAAAAACTGTTTTTT
CDR3aa: CASSQWAGGSNEKLFF
d_gene: NA
v_gene: TRBV4-3
abundance: NA
j_gene: TRBJ1-4

CDR3nt: TGTGCCAGCAGCCCGATCGGGACTAGCGGGATTGAGCAGTTCTTC
CDR3aa: CASSPIGTSGIEQFF
d_gene: TRBD2
v_gene: TRBV7-9
abundance: few
j_gene: TRBJ2-1

CDR3nt: TGCGCCAGCAGCGGGGGACTAGCGGGGGGGTACAATGAGCAGTACTTC
CDR3aa: CASSGGLAGGYNEQYF
d_gene: TRBD2
v_gene: TRBV5-1
abundance: NA
j_gene: TRBJ2-5

CDR3nt: TGTGCCAGCAGCCAAGGACTTCAAGAGACCCAGTACTTC
CDR3aa: CASSQGLQETQYF
d_gene: NA
v_gene: TRBV12-3/TRBV12-4
abundance: many
j_gene: TRBJ2-5